A single sample gave rise to the 21 T cell receptor beta chains below, sequenced in a study of blood T cell repertoires in COVID-19. Some clones are missing from TCRdb's copy, which holds only in-frame ones; the method was immunoSEQ multiplex PCR. The profile covers tens of thousands of clones, with 83% appearing a single time and around 9.6% taken by the ten largest. Sequenced sample: peripheral blood. These receptors all stem from a man aged 50 to 59 with COVID-19, enrolled during active disease.

The CDR3 reads CASSFSGQLNYGYTF. CDR3 DNA: TGTGCCAGCAGTTTCTCGGGACAGCTCAACTATGGCTACACCTTC. This chain links TRBV28 with TRBJ1-2, with 7 bases lining up with TRBD1. Trimming cost V 3 bases and J 2 bases; bases outside gene matches: 6. This CDR3 contains 15 residues. The germline gives CDR1 MDHEN, CDR2 SYDVKM.

The CDR3: CATSRDVTTYEQYF. The CDR3, as DNA: TGTGCCACCAGCAGAGATGTTACAACCTACGAGCAGTACTTC. This chain uses TRBV15 with TRBJ2-7, with D unclear. Germline CDR1 reads LNHNV; CDR2 reads YYDKDF (reference sequence). Trimming left V 0 bases short and J 2 bases short, with 8 bases between. This CDR3 comprises 14 residues.

This clone was seen only a few times. This sequence joins TRBV5-1 and TRBJ2-7; D remains unclear. Germline V lookup: CDR1 SGHRS, CDR2 YFSETQ. This CDR3 has 15 amino acids. V lost 3 bases to trimming and J lost 2 bases, with 15 bases between them. The CDR3 here is CASSSPGPGTYEQYF. In nucleotides, the CDR3 is TGCGCCAGCAGCTCCCCCGGCCCAGGCACCTACGAGCAGTACTTC.

This chain joins TRBV6-2 or TRBV6-3 and TRBJ1-5; no firm D call. This CDR3 has 16 residues. Germline V gene data show CDR1 as MNHEY and CDR2 as SVGEGT. V shed 1 base and J shed 2 bases, with 12 bases lying between them. CDR3 in DNA: TGTGCCAGCAGTTACTACGAGGTCCTGGGCAATCAGCCCCAGCATTTT. It codes for CASSYYEVLGNQPQHF.

V gene TRBV2 combines with J gene TRBJ2-7; 14 nucleotides align to TRBD2. CDR1 SNHLY and CDR2 FYNNEI come from the germline V gene. This CDR3 has 15 amino acids. Unmatched junction bases numbered 1, after V lost 6 bases and J lost 0 bases. CDR3: CASRGTSGSSYEQYF. DNA of the CDR3: TGTGCCAGCAGGGGGACTAGCGGGAGCTCCTACGAGCAGTACTTC.

The chain links TRBV4-2 to TRBJ2-7, with 7 bases fitting TRBD2. V gave up 1 base and J gave up 0 bases; unmatched junction bases: 6. The germline V gene has CDR1 LGHNA and CDR2 YNFKEQ. The CDR3 spans 16 residues. In DNA form, the CDR3 reads TGTGCCAGCAGCCAAGGTCGCGGGGGTAGCTCCTACGAGCAGTACTTC. Its protein product is CASSQGRGGSSYEQYF.

The V call is TRBV2, the J call TRBJ2-7, with no clear D. From germline, CDR1 is SNHLY and CDR2 FYNNEI. V was clipped by 10 bases and J by 3 bases, with 19 bases between them. CDR3 length: 14 amino acids. CDR3: CATSPRGPNYEQYF. The CDR3 DNA reads TGTGCCACCTCACCCAGAGGCCCCAACTACGAGCAGTACTTC.

V is TRBV7-2 and J is TRBJ2-7; TRBD2 agrees at 7 bases. The CDR3 has 14 residues. Losses at the gene ends were 1 base for V and 0 bases for J; bases not matched to a gene: 0. CDR1 and CDR2 (germline): SGHTA, FQGNSA. CDR3 sequence reads: CASSLGGGSYEQYF. CDR3 sequence (DNA): TGTGCCAGCAGCTTAGGGGGGGGCTCCTACGAGCAGTACTTC.

J is TRBJ1-1 and V is TRBV15; TRBD1 matches 8 bases. The CDR3 consists of 15 residues. Germline CDR1 LNHNV, CDR2 YYDKDF (reference sequence). J gave up 4 bases and V 3 bases, and 7 bases lay outside the gene matches. The CDR3 nucleotides read TGTGCCACCAGCAGTGGCGGACAGGGACGCACTGAAGCTTTCTTT. This codes for CATSSGGQGRTEAFF.

CDR3 sequence (DNA): TGTGCCAGCAGGCCAACGGGACTAGCGGACAGCTCCTACGAGCAGTACTTC. Amino acids: CASRPTGLADSSYEQYF. V is TRBV28 and J is TRBJ2-7, with 11 bases aligning to TRBD2. CDR3 length: 17 residues. V lost 6 bases and J lost 0; bases outside the gene matches: 10. Germline V gene sequence: CDR1 MDHEN, CDR2 SYDVKM.

The chain has TRBV29-1 and TRBJ2-7; 8 bases are shared with TRBD2. In germline, CDR1 is SQVTM, CDR2 ANQGSEA. V dropped 4 bases and J dropped 0; count of bases not matched to a gene: 14. CDR3 length: 17 residues. CDR3 protein: CSVVSPVIAGTSYEQYF. CDR3 in DNA: TGCAGCGTTGTATCTCCGGTTATAGCGGGGACCTCCTACGAGCAGTACTTC.

The chain couples TRBV30 to TRBJ2-7, with 8 nucleotides matching TRBD2. CDR3 size: 16 residues. Unmatched junction bases numbered 11, after V lost 0 bases and J lost 4 bases. In germline, CDR1 is GTSNPN, CDR2 SVGIG (reference sequence). The CDR3 sequence is CAWSVMRTSHPYEQYF. The CDR3 DNA sequence: TGTGCCTGGAGTGTTATGCGGACTAGCCATCCGTACGAGCAGTACTTC.

J is TRBJ1-2 and V is TRBV28, with TRBD1 identical over 7 bases. CDR3 size: 14 residues. The V and J ends lost 8 bases and 5 bases, in that order; junction bases with no gene match: 11. The V gene's germline CDR1 is MDHEN and CDR2 SYDVKM. The CDR3 spells CASPRQGIGYGYTF. In DNA form, the CDR3 reads TGTGCCAGCCCTCGACAGGGAATTGGGTATGGCTACACCTTC.

The J gene is TRBJ1-2, the V gene TRBV6-6; 9 bases line up with TRBD1. The CDR3 covers 15 residues. J was trimmed by 7 bases and V by 5 bases; bases with no gene match: 11. The germline V gene encodes CDR1 MNHNY and CDR2 SVGAGI (reference sequence). CDR3 in amino acids: CASSVGQGSISGYTF. The CDR3 bases are TGTGCCAGCAGTGTTGGACAGGGGTCGATCTCTGGCTACACCTTC.

The chain employs TRBV4-1 and TRBJ2-3; 10 bases are shared with TRBD1. This CDR3 comprises 15 residues. CDR1 and CDR2 from the germline V gene are MGHRA and YSYEKL. V lost 2 bases, J lost 7 bases, and 6 bases stayed unmatched. CDR3 region: CASSQPTGGGNTQYF. The DNA of the CDR3 is TGCGCCAGCAGCCAACCGACAGGGGGCGGGAATACGCAGTATTTT.

The V gene is TRBV24-1, the J gene TRBJ2-6, with TRBD1 as a possible D gene (5 bases). V was shortened by 5 bases and J by 0 bases, with 10 bases between the two germline ends. CDR3 length: 16 residues. Germline V gene sequence: CDR1 KGHDR, CDR2 SFDVKD. CDR3 in DNA: TGTGCCACCAGTGGGGTCAGGGCCTCTGGGGCCAACGTCCTGACTTTC. Amino acid sequence: CATSGVRASGANVLTF.

This clone was seen a single time. The J gene is TRBJ2-7, the V gene TRBV5-1; 11 positions match TRBD2. This CDR3 is 14 amino acids long. The germline CDR1 and CDR2 sequences are SGHRS and YFSETQ. Losses at the gene ends were 5 bases for V and 2 bases for J; bases not matched to a gene: 3. Here the CDR3 reads CASSLTSGTYEQYF. The CDR3 nucleotides read TGCGCCAGCAGTTTGACTAGCGGGACCTACGAGCAGTACTTC.

V is TRBV28 and J is TRBJ2-3; D may be TRBD2 (6 bases). The germline V gene encodes CDR1 MDHEN and CDR2 SYDVKM. Trimming pared 10 bases from V and 1 base from J, leaving 15 bases between. This CDR3 contains 14 residues. The CDR3 DNA sequence: TGTGCCACCTTAGCGGAGCCCCGCACAGATACGCAGTATTTT. Residues: CATLAEPRTDTQYF.

The chain uses TRBV19 and TRBJ2-5; a weak D match, TRBD1 (7 bases). V shed 1 base and J shed 5 bases, with 17 bases lying between them. CDR1 is LNHDA and CDR2 is SQIVND in the germline V gene (reference sequence). The CDR3 has 16 residues. CDR3 sequence: CASSIGQGGLMETQYF. The CDR3 DNA is TGTGCCAGTAGTATAGGTCAGGGGGGCCTAATGGAGACCCAGTACTTC.

This clone was picked up a small number of times. CDR3 amino acids: CASRRSDTQYF. For the CDR3, the DNA is TGTGCCAGCAGGAGGTCAGATACGCAGTATTTT. The chain carries TRBV11-2 and TRBJ2-3; D is uncertain. In germline, CDR1 is SGHAT, CDR2 FQNNGV. The CDR3 is 11 amino acids. Trimming shortened V by 6 bases and J by 4 bases, and 5 bases separated the two germline ends.

The rearrangement uses TRBV7-2 and TRBJ2-3; D not resolved. The ends were cut back, 8 bases at V and 0 bases at J, with 12 bases in the middle. Germline CDR1 reads SGHTA; CDR2 reads FQGNSA. This CDR3 comprises 14 residues. CDR3 protein: CASSAAFSTDTQYF. CDR3 in DNA: TGTGCCAGCTCCGCGGCCTTTAGCACAGATACGCAGTATTTT.